These T cell receptor beta chains were read from a single sample in a study of shared clonotypes between healthy human individuals. TCRdb keeps only in-frame clones here, not all; method: immunoSEQ multiplex PCR. The sample carries about 110,000 clones, about 71% recorded once. The specimen sequenced was memory CD8+ T cells sorted from blood. These receptors were taken from a woman aged 25 to 39 in good health. CDR3s include the opening cysteine and the closing phenylalanine or tryptophan. Fields, in order: clone size, D gene, V gene, J gene, CDR3 length, CDR3 DNA, CDR3 protein. The D gene is left open where the match is weak. Part of the rows lack a size; the others show once, few, many or a class for expanded clones.

clone size: -; D gene: -; V gene: TRBV19; J gene: TRBJ2-5; CDR3 length: 14; CDR3 DNA: TGTGCCAGTAGTACTGGGACTTGGGAAGAGACCCAGTACTTC; CDR3 protein: CASSTGTWEETQYF
clone size: -; D gene: -; V gene: TRBV28; J gene: TRBJ1-4; CDR3 length: 15; CDR3 DNA: TGTGCCAGCAGCTACCGACAGGCAACTAATGAAAAACTGTTTTTT; CDR3 protein: CASSYRQATNEKLFF
clone size: many; D gene: -; V gene: TRBV11-3; J gene: TRBJ2-7; CDR3 length: 13; CDR3 DNA: TGTGCCAGCAGCTTTGGGGGTAGCGACGAGCAGTACTTC; CDR3 protein: CASSFGGSDEQYF
clone size: -; D gene: -; V gene: TRBV11-2; J gene: TRBJ1-1; CDR3 length: 14; CDR3 DNA: TGTGCCAGCAGCTTAGTGAGTCTGGACACTGAAGCTTTCTTT; CDR3 protein: CASSLVSLDTEAFF
clone size: -; D gene: -; V gene: TRBV6-4; J gene: TRBJ2-6; CDR3 length: 15; CDR3 DNA: TGTGCCAGCAGTGACAGAGGATCTGGGGCCAACGTCCTGACTTTC; CDR3 protein: CASSDRGSGANVLTF
clone size: -; D gene: -; V gene: TRBV27; J gene: TRBJ2-7; CDR3 length: 13; CDR3 DNA: TGTGCCAGCAGTTTCGGCAGAATCTACGAGCAGTACTTC; CDR3 protein: CASSFGRIYEQYF
clone size: -; D gene: TRBD2; V gene: TRBV19; J gene: TRBJ2-3; CDR3 length: 16; CDR3 DNA: TGTGCCAGTAGTAGAGGACTAGCGGGAACAATAGATACGCAGTATTTT; CDR3 protein: CASSRGLAGTIDTQYF
clone size: many; D gene: -; V gene: TRBV28; J gene: TRBJ2-1; CDR3 length: 18; CDR3 DNA: TGTGCCAGCAGATCTGGACAAGCCCCTGGAAATCGGGACCATGAGCAGTTCTTC; CDR3 protein: CASRSGQAPGNRDHEQFF
clone size: once; D gene: -; V gene: TRBV7-9; J gene: TRBJ1-5; CDR3 length: 16; CDR3 DNA: TGTGCCAGCAGCTTAAGCGCCAGGGGACGCAATCAGCCCCAGCATTTT; CDR3 protein: CASSLSARGRNQPQHF
clone size: many; D gene: -; V gene: TRBV27; J gene: TRBJ1-2; CDR3 length: 15; CDR3 DNA: TGTGCCAGCAGCCTTTCAGGGCTAGCTAACTATGGCTACACCTTC; CDR3 protein: CASSLSGLANYGYTF
clone size: -; D gene: TRBD2; V gene: TRBV14; J gene: TRBJ2-5; CDR3 length: 13; CDR3 DNA: TGTGCCAGCAGCCCCGGGGGGGCGAAGGCCCAGTACTTC; CDR3 protein: CASSPGGAKAQYF
clone size: -; D gene: TRBD2; V gene: TRBV7-8; J gene: TRBJ2-5; CDR3 length: 17; CDR3 DNA: TGTGCCAGCAGCTTATGGACTAGCGGTGGATTATTGGAGACCCAGTACTTC; CDR3 protein: CASSLWTSGGLLETQYF
clone size: -; D gene: -; V gene: TRBV28; J gene: TRBJ2-7; CDR3 length: 14; CDR3 DNA: TGTGCCAGCAGCGGCTATGGACAGACGGACGAGCAGTACTTC; CDR3 protein: CASSGYGQTDEQYF
clone size: -; D gene: TRBD2; V gene: TRBV4-1; J gene: TRBJ2-1; CDR3 length: 16; CDR3 DNA: TGCGCCAGCAGCCGCGGAGCGGGGCCTTCCTACAATGAGCAGTTCTTC; CDR3 protein: CASSRGAGPSYNEQFF
clone size: -; D gene: -; V gene: TRBV27; J gene: TRBJ1-4; CDR3 length: 15; CDR3 DNA: TGTGCCAGCAGTTGGTTGTCAGGGGACGGGGAAAAACTGTTTTTT; CDR3 protein: CASSWLSGDGEKLFF
clone size: -; D gene: TRBD1; V gene: TRBV28; J gene: TRBJ1-4; CDR3 length: 16; CDR3 DNA: TGTGCCAGCAGTCAAGGCCTGGACAGGGTATATGAAAAACTGTTTTTT; CDR3 protein: CASSQGLDRVYEKLFF
clone size: -; D gene: -; V gene: TRBV4-1; J gene: TRBJ2-5; CDR3 length: 15; CDR3 DNA: TGCGCCAGCAGCGCGGTTACAGGCCTGACGCGAGAGCAGTACTTC; CDR3 protein: CASSAVTGLTREQYF
clone size: -; D gene: -; V gene: TRBV11-2; J gene: TRBJ1-5; CDR3 length: 13; CDR3 DNA: TGTGCCAGCAGCTTAGACCCGGGCCAGCCCCAGCATTTT; CDR3 protein: CASSLDPGQPQHF
clone size: -; D gene: -; V gene: TRBV27; J gene: TRBJ2-2; CDR3 length: 17; CDR3 DNA: TGTGCCAGCAGGACGAGGGTGGACTACCACCTTCCCGGGGAGCTGTTTTTT; CDR3 protein: CASRTRVDYHLPGELFF
clone size: -; D gene: -; V gene: TRBV18; J gene: TRBJ2-7; CDR3 length: 16; CDR3 DNA: TGTGCCAGCTCACCCCCCAGGGATCCAGGGTTCTACGAGCAGTACTTC; CDR3 protein: CASSPPRDPGFYEQYF
clone size: -; D gene: TRBD2; V gene: TRBV28; J gene: TRBJ2-2; CDR3 length: 15; CDR3 DNA: TGTGCCAGCAGCCCTCGGGGGGATTACACCGGGGAGCTGTTTTTT; CDR3 protein: CASSPRGDYTGELFF
clone size: -; D gene: -; V gene: TRBV2; J gene: TRBJ1-5; CDR3 length: 14; CDR3 DNA: TGTGCCAGCGCCGCAGCTAAACCGAATCAGCCCCAGCATTTT; CDR3 protein: CASAAAKPNQPQHF
clone size: -; D gene: TRBD1; V gene: TRBV6-1; J gene: TRBJ2-5; CDR3 length: 14; CDR3 DNA: TGTGCCAGCAGTCCATGGACAGGACGGGGGACCCAGTACTTC; CDR3 protein: CASSPWTGRGTQYF
clone size: once; D gene: -; V gene: TRBV4-1; J gene: TRBJ2-7; CDR3 length: 15; CDR3 DNA: TGCGCCAGCAGCCAAGAACCCAACGTGGGGTACGAGCAGTACTTC; CDR3 protein: CASSQEPNVGYEQYF
clone size: -; D gene: TRBD2; V gene: TRBV28; J gene: TRBJ2-7; CDR3 length: 14; CDR3 DNA: TGTGCCAGCAGTTTTTTAGGACTAGCCTACGAGCAGTACTTC; CDR3 protein: CASSFLGLAYEQYF
clone size: -; D gene: TRBD1; V gene: TRBV5-4; J gene: TRBJ2-7; CDR3 length: 14; CDR3 DNA: TGTGCCAGCACCACGAGGGACAGACTCTACGAGCAGTACTTC; CDR3 protein: CASTTRDRLYEQYF
clone size: -; D gene: -; V gene: TRBV27; J gene: TRBJ1-5; CDR3 length: 13; CDR3 DNA: TGTGCCAGCAGTTTAAGTGGGAATCAGCCCCAGCATTTT; CDR3 protein: CASSLSGNQPQHF
clone size: -; D gene: -; V gene: TRBV27; J gene: TRBJ1-5; CDR3 length: 13; CDR3 DNA: TGTGCCAGCAGTTTACAGAGCAATCAGCCCCAGCATTTT; CDR3 protein: CASSLQSNQPQHF
clone size: -; D gene: -; V gene: TRBV11-2; J gene: TRBJ2-7; CDR3 length: 14; CDR3 DNA: TGTGCCAGCAGCCCGTGGACCGCACTCTACGAGCAGTACTTC; CDR3 protein: CASSPWTALYEQYF
clone size: -; D gene: TRBD2; V gene: TRBV2; J gene: TRBJ2-1; CDR3 length: 15; CDR3 DNA: TGTGCCAGCAGCCCACTAGCGGGAAGATACAATGAGCAGTTCTTC; CDR3 protein: CASSPLAGRYNEQFF
clone size: -; D gene: -; V gene: TRBV11-2; J gene: TRBJ2-7; CDR3 length: 12; CDR3 DNA: TGTGCCAGCAGCCAATCCTCCAGCGAGCAGTACTTC; CDR3 protein: CASSQSSSEQYF
clone size: many; D gene: -; V gene: TRBV6-1; J gene: TRBJ1-5; CDR3 length: 15; CDR3 DNA: TGTGCCAGCAGTGAAGAGACCGGGGGCAATCAGCCCCAGCATTTT; CDR3 protein: CASSEETGGNQPQHF
clone size: -; D gene: -; V gene: TRBV5-6; J gene: TRBJ2-6; CDR3 length: 15; CDR3 DNA: TGTGCCAGCACCTCCGAGTGGTCTGGGGCCAACGTCCTGACTTTC; CDR3 protein: CASTSEWSGANVLTF
clone size: -; D gene: TRBD1; V gene: TRBV27; J gene: TRBJ1-1; CDR3 length: 16; CDR3 DNA: TGTGCCAGCAGTTTTACACTCCAGGGGGAGTCCACTGAAGCTTTCTTT; CDR3 protein: CASSFTLQGESTEAFF
clone size: many; D gene: -; V gene: TRBV5-8; J gene: TRBJ1-4; CDR3 length: 15; CDR3 DNA: TGTGCCAGCAGCTTGGGAGGGGTCTCTAATGAAAAACTGTTTTTT; CDR3 protein: CASSLGGVSNEKLFF
clone size: -; D gene: TRBD1; V gene: TRBV5-1; J gene: TRBJ1-2; CDR3 length: 16; CDR3 DNA: TGCGCCAGCAGCTTCACCCCGGGACAGGGGGACTATGGCTACACCTTC; CDR3 protein: CASSFTPGQGDYGYTF
clone size: -; D gene: -; V gene: TRBV27; J gene: TRBJ2-7; CDR3 length: 13; CDR3 DNA: TGTGCCAGCAGAAAAGCCGATTCCTACGAGCAGTACTTC; CDR3 protein: CASRKADSYEQYF
clone size: few; D gene: -; V gene: TRBV28; J gene: TRBJ2-7; CDR3 length: 15; CDR3 DNA: TGTGCCAGCAGTGCATCCCCGGGTTTCGTCCACGAGCAGTACTTC; CDR3 protein: CASSASPGFVHEQYF
clone size: -; D gene: TRBD2; V gene: TRBV2; J gene: TRBJ2-5; CDR3 length: 13; CDR3 DNA: TGTGCCAGCATAGCGGGAGCACAAGAGACCCAGTACTTC; CDR3 protein: CASIAGAQETQYF
clone size: many; D gene: -; V gene: TRBV11-3; J gene: TRBJ2-7; CDR3 length: 14; CDR3 DNA: TGTGCCAGCAGCTTAAGCCCCAGCTCCTACGAGCAGTACTTC; CDR3 protein: CASSLSPSSYEQYF
clone size: -; D gene: -; V gene: TRBV30; J gene: TRBJ2-7; CDR3 length: 14; CDR3 DNA: TGTGCCTGGAGTGTAGGAGCCGCGCGGAACGAGCAGTACTTC; CDR3 protein: CAWSVGAARNEQYF
clone size: -; D gene: -; V gene: TRBV28; J gene: TRBJ2-1; CDR3 length: 11; CDR3 DNA: TGTGCCAGCAGCAGCCACAATGAGCAGTTCTTC; CDR3 protein: CASSSHNEQFF
clone size: -; D gene: -; V gene: TRBV29-1; J gene: TRBJ1-2; CDR3 length: 11; CDR3 DNA: TGCAGCGTTGACGGAACCTATGGCTACACCTTC; CDR3 protein: CSVDGTYGYTF
clone size: once; D gene: -; V gene: TRBV10-3; J gene: TRBJ2-2; CDR3 length: 16; CDR3 DNA: TGTGCCATCAGTGATCGATGGACAGAATACACCGGGGAGCTGTTTTTT; CDR3 protein: CAISDRWTEYTGELFF
clone size: -; D gene: -; V gene: TRBV28; J gene: TRBJ2-7; CDR3 length: 13; CDR3 DNA: TGTGCCAGCAGCCCAATTTACTCCTACGAGCAGTACTTC; CDR3 protein: CASSPIYSYEQYF
clone size: many; D gene: -; V gene: TRBV9; J gene: TRBJ2-1; CDR3 length: 16; CDR3 DNA: TGTGCCAGCAGCGTAGGCTCGGGCTGGGGAAGCAATGAGCAGTTCTTC; CDR3 protein: CASSVGSGWGSNEQFF
clone size: many; D gene: TRBD2; V gene: TRBV4-2; J gene: TRBJ2-7; CDR3 length: 15; CDR3 DNA: TGTGCCAGCAGCCAAGGACTAGCGAATAACTACGAGCAGTACTTC; CDR3 protein: CASSQGLANNYEQYF
clone size: few; D gene: -; V gene: TRBV7-9; J gene: TRBJ1-3; CDR3 length: 14; CDR3 DNA: TGTGCCAGCAGCTTGCCAGGGACTGGAAACACCATATATTTT; CDR3 protein: CASSLPGTGNTIYF
clone size: -; D gene: -; V gene: TRBV6-1; J gene: TRBJ2-6; CDR3 length: 15; CDR3 DNA: TGTGCCAGCAGTGAAGGAAGCTCTGGGGCCAACGTCCTGACTTTC; CDR3 protein: CASSEGSSGANVLTF
clone size: -; D gene: -; V gene: TRBV29-1; J gene: TRBJ2-5; CDR3 length: 14; CDR3 DNA: TGCAGCGTTGATCTAGGACAGAGCCAAGAGACCCAGTACTTC; CDR3 protein: CSVDLGQSQETQYF
clone size: -; D gene: -; V gene: TRBV11-3; J gene: TRBJ2-4; CDR3 length: 16; CDR3 DNA: TGTGCCAGCAGCACCGACGGACCGCTAGCCAAAAACATTCAGTACTTC; CDR3 protein: CASSTDGPLAKNIQYF
clone size: -; D gene: -; V gene: TRBV5-8; J gene: TRBJ2-5; CDR3 length: 14; CDR3 DNA: TGTGCCAGCAGCCCTGGTTGGGGTGGAGAGACCCAGTACTTC; CDR3 protein: CASSPGWGGETQYF
clone size: -; D gene: -; V gene: TRBV18; J gene: TRBJ1-4; CDR3 length: 15; CDR3 DNA: TGTGCCAGCTCACCACCACGGGCCGGGAATGAAAAACTGTTTTTT; CDR3 protein: CASSPPRAGNEKLFF
clone size: -; D gene: -; V gene: TRBV6-1; J gene: TRBJ1-1; CDR3 length: 14; CDR3 DNA: TGTGCCAGCAGTGCAAGGGGGATGAACACTGAAGCTTTCTTT; CDR3 protein: CASSARGMNTEAFF
clone size: -; D gene: TRBD2; V gene: TRBV7-8; J gene: TRBJ2-7; CDR3 length: 16; CDR3 DNA: TGTGCCAGCAGTCACCACCCCGGGACTAGCAGTTACGAGCAGTACTTC; CDR3 protein: CASSHHPGTSSYEQYF
clone size: once; D gene: TRBD2; V gene: TRBV2; J gene: TRBJ2-1; CDR3 length: 13; CDR3 DNA: TGTGCCAGCGAGCGGGAACACTACAATGAGCAGTTCTTC; CDR3 protein: CASEREHYNEQFF
clone size: few; D gene: TRBD2; V gene: TRBV28; J gene: TRBJ2-7; CDR3 length: 18; CDR3 DNA: TGTGCCAGCAGTTTCCCTGCGGGACTAGCGGCACCCGCCTACGAGCAGTACTTC; CDR3 protein: CASSFPAGLAAPAYEQYF
clone size: -; D gene: -; V gene: TRBV27; J gene: TRBJ1-5; CDR3 length: 14; CDR3 DNA: TGTGCCAGCAGCCCTCTCGGGGGCAATCAGCCCCAGCATTTT; CDR3 protein: CASSPLGGNQPQHF
clone size: few; D gene: TRBD2; V gene: TRBV25-1; J gene: TRBJ2-7; CDR3 length: 14; CDR3 DNA: TGTGCCAGCAGTAGAGCGGGGAGCTCCTACGAGCAGTACTTC; CDR3 protein: CASSRAGSSYEQYF